The present T cell receptor beta chain was sequenced within a study of identifying expanded T cells in peripheral blood. Findings and limits, study-wide: Over about two and four weeks, about 17 and 20 clones changed, versus approximately 1.1 between replicates. Clone count variance between roughly 2-week samples rose with total template count.

Regarding this clone: Its specificity is not known.

V shed 2 bases and J shed 5 bases, with 15 bases lying between them. The CDR3 extends over 16 amino acids. Per the germline V gene, CDR1 is SEHNR and CDR2 is FQNEAQ (reference sequence). Assay: immunoSEQ multiplex PCR; the TCRdb copy retains only in-frame clones and omits some. The table records 70,000 to 95,000 clones, about 90% of them present only once. The chain combines TRBV7-9 with TRBJ2-2; D not certain. The sequence was collected from a person aged 18 to 75 in good health. The sequenced material came from blood. This CDR3 is CASSLHGVFGTGELFF. The DNA of the CDR3 is TGTGCCAGCAGCTTACACGGCGTCTTTGGAACCGGGGAGCTGTTTTTT.